The 6 T cell receptor beta chains listed next were all sequenced from one sample in a study of T cells after yellow fever vaccination (dated by TCRdb to about 2019). The sample's treatment or condition label is to be understood as: live attenuated yellow fever vaccine strain. The protocol used for the library was 5' RACE. The instrument was an Illumina HiSeq 2500. Using fastp at Q25 and MiXCR, TCRdb reprocessed the public reads and kept productive beta chains. All rows with the same CDR3 protein become a single entry with the most common DNA and genes. The sample profile shows hundreds of thousands of distinct CDR3 sequences; 9.5% to 13% of them were found once. The ten largest clones capture more than 15% of the sample. Sequenced material: PBMCs, taken on the day of the first yellow fever vaccination. These receptors were collected from a man aged 18 to 29 who received the YFV17D yellow fever vaccine.

This clonotype appeared a few times. The chain couples TRBV7-2 to TRBJ1-3, with 10 bases that match TRBD1. V lost 4 bases and J lost 2; bases outside the gene matches: 2. The CDR3 spans 15 residues. CDR1 and CDR2 from the germline V gene are SGHTA and FQGNSA. CDR3 DNA: TGTGCCAGCAGCTCGGGACAGGGGACTGGAAACACCATATATTTT. Protein: CASSSGQGTGNTIYF.

The V and J genes are TRBV6-1 and TRBJ1-6; possible D gene TRBD1, 6 bases. Germline CDR1 reads MNHNS; CDR2 reads SASEGT. Trimming took 8 bases from V and 2 from J, leaving 13 bases between them. The length of the CDR3 is 15 residues. The CDR3, as DNA: TGTGCCAGCGGGGGCGGAGCTGCCTATAATTCACCCCTCCACTTT. This codes for CASGGGAAYNSPLHF.

The chain joins TRBV5-6 to TRBJ2-7; TRBD1 matches at 7 bases. The length of the CDR3 is 17 residues. Trimming at V came to 2 bases and at J to 0 bases, leaving 11 bases not matched to a gene. Germline lookup yields CDR1 SGHDT and CDR2 YYEEEE. The CDR3 nucleotides are TGTGCCAGCAGCTTACTTATGACAGGGAAACTCTCCTACGAGCAGTACGTC. It codes for CASSLLMTGKLSYEQYV.

This clonotype came up many times. This chain joins TRBV5-1 and TRBJ1-5; D remains unclear. V gave up 3 bases and J gave up 9 bases, with 25 bases separating them. Germline V lookup: CDR1 SGHRS, CDR2 YFSETQ. This CDR3 region has 17 residues. CDR3 sequence: CASSYVLSVPPRRPQHF. Here the CDR3 DNA reads TGCGCCAGCAGCTACGTTCTGTCCGTCCCTCCTAGACGGCCCCAGCATTTT.

V gene TRBV20-1 combines with J gene TRBJ2-3; D unresolved. V was trimmed by 6 bases and J by 0 bases, leaving 16 bases between them. This CDR3 contains 15 residues. Germline-derived CDR1 and CDR2 are DFQATT and SNEGSKA (reference sequence). In DNA, the CDR3 is TGCAGTGCGCCCCAAGCCGGCCCTAGCACAGATACGCAGTATTTT. This codes for CSAPQAGPSTDTQYF.

The rearrangement links TRBV20-1 to TRBJ1-1; D might be TRBD1 (5 bases). In germline, CDR1 is DFQATT, CDR2 SNEGSKA (reference sequence). The CDR3 runs to 11 residues. The CDR3 loop is CTHWRGTEAFF. The CDR3 region has the DNA TGCACCCATTGGAGGGGAACTGAAGCTTTCTTT.